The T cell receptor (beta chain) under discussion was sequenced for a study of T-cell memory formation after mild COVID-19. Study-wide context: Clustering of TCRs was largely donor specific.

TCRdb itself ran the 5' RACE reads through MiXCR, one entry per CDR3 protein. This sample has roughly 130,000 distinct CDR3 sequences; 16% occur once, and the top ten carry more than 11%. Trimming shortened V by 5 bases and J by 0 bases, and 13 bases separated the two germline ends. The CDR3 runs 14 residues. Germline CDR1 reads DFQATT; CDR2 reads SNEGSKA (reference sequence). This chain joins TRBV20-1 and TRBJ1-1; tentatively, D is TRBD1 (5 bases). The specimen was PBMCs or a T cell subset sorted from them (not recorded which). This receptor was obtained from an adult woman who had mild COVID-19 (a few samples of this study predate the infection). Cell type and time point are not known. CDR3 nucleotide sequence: TGCAGTGCTCCCCTACAGGAAATGAACACTGAAGCTTTCTTT. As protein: CSAPLQEMNTEAFF.